A single sample gave rise to the 24 T cell receptor beta chains below, sequenced in a study of vaccination effects on CD4 cells after COVID-19. These receptors have no identified antigens. Generated by immunoSEQ multiplex PCR, the TCRdb table keeps only in-frame clones and is missing some. The table lists around 30,000 clones, 60% to 80% of them singletons. Cells that had been cultured for 10 days were the source of isolated CD4+ T cells. The starting material was CD4+ T cells from PBMCs cultured without peptide, obtained before COVID-19 vaccination. The receptors shown here come from a human donor who received a COVID-19 vaccine.

The chain recombines TRBV5-1 with TRBJ2-5, with TRBD2 matching 10 bases. The CDR3 extends over 16 amino acids. Germline-derived CDR1 and CDR2 are SGHRS and YFSETQ. J gave up 4 bases and V 0 bases, and 6 bases lay outside the gene matches. The CDR3 loop is CASSLANLAGAETQYF. The CDR3 region has the DNA TGCGCCAGCAGCTTGGCGAACCTAGCGGGAGCAGAGACCCAGTACTTC.

This chain uses TRBV2 with TRBJ2-5, with D hard to call. CDR3 length equals 14 residues. Trimming pared 5 bases from V and 2 bases from J, leaving 12 bases between. Looked up from germline, CDR1 is SNHLY and CDR2 is FYNNEI. CDR3 sequence: CASSPRTVQETQYF. The DNA for the CDR3 is TGTGCCAGCAGTCCGAGGACGGTACAAGAGACCCAGTACTTC.

The genes are TRBV5-1 and TRBJ1-1; D might be TRBD1 (6 bases). CDR1 is SGHRS and CDR2 is YFSETQ in the germline V gene. V was cut by 0 bases and J by 6 bases, with 9 bases left in between. This CDR3 comprises 13 residues. Written as DNA, the CDR3 is TGCGCCAGCAGCTTGGCCAGGGGCGCTGAAGCTTTCTTT. Its translation: CASSLARGAEAFF. Supplemented by reference TRBV5-1 and TRBJ1-1, the full variable domain reads KAGVTQTPRYLIKTRGQQVTLSCSPISGHRSVSWYQQTPGQGLQFLFEYFSETQRNKGNFPGRFSGRQFSNSRSEMNVSTLELGDSALYLCASSLARGAEAFFGQGTRLTVV.

V usage is TRBV29-1 and J usage is TRBJ2-7, with D possibly being TRBD1 or TRBD2 (5 bases each). The CDR3 runs 13 residues. V dropped 6 bases and J dropped 3 bases, with 15 bases sitting between them. CDR1 SQVTM and CDR2 ANQGSEA come from the germline V gene. This CDR3 reads CSVGDLGFYEQYF. In DNA, the CDR3 is TGCAGCGTGGGGGATCTGGGCTTCTACGAGCAGTACTTC.

This clone was detected a few times. The chain is built from TRBV10-1 and TRBJ1-1; perhaps TRBD1 as D (5 bases). V lost 6 bases, J lost 0 bases, and 17 bases lay in between. The V gene's germline CDR1 is WNHNN and CDR2 SYGVQD (reference sequence). The CDR3 sequence is 16 residues long. CDR3 sequence reads: CASSEGTWKVNTEAFF. CDR3 DNA: TGCGCCAGCAGCGAGGGGACCTGGAAAGTGAACACTGAAGCTTTCTTT.

The V and J genes are TRBV13 and TRBJ1-4; the D gene is possibly TRBD1 (5 bases). The CDR3 loop spans 15 amino acids. Germline CDR1 is PRHDT and CDR2 is FYEKMQ (reference sequence). V lost 3 bases to trimming and J lost 5 bases, with 13 bases between them. The CDR3 DNA follows: TGTGCCAGCAGCTTGTACCTGTCAGGGAATGAAAAACTGTTTTTT. Encoded protein: CASSLYLSGNEKLFF. The whole variable domain, filled in from reference TRBV13 and TRBJ1-4, reads AAGVIQSPRHLIKEKRETATLKCYPIPRHDTVYWYQQGPGQDPQFLISFYEKMQSDKGSIPDRFSAQQFSDYHSELNMSSLELGDSALYFCASSLYLSGNEKLFFGSGTQLSVL.

The chain carries TRBV5-1 and TRBJ1-2; weak D call: TRBD1 (5 bases). The CDR3 consists of 14 residues. Germline V CDR1 and CDR2: SGHRS, YFSETQ. V shed 0 bases and J shed 8 bases, with 14 bases lying between them. This chain's CDR3 is CASSLDGGVWGYTF. The CDR3 DNA follows: TGCGCCAGCAGCTTGGATGGAGGGGTCTGGGGCTACACCTTC.

The chain joins TRBV3-1 (or the pseudogene TRBV3-2) to TRBJ1-2; the match to TRBD1 covers 7 bases. V trimming: 5 bases; J trimming: 3 bases; junction bases outside the gene matches: 0. From germline, CDR1 is LGHDT and CDR2 YNNKEL (reference sequence). There are 12 residues in the CDR3. CDR3 in amino acids: CASSTGDYGYTF. Here the CDR3 DNA reads TGTGCCAGCAGCACAGGGGACTATGGCTACACCTTC.

V usage is TRBV11-2 and J usage is TRBJ2-7, with D possibly TRBD2 on 6 matching bases. Germline CDR1 and CDR2: SGHAT and FQNNGV. Trimming took off 1 base at V and 1 base at J, with 14 bases between the two ends. The CDR3 contains 16 residues. The DNA for the CDR3 is TGTGCCAGCAGCTTAGTTCGGGACTTCTTTTCCTACGAGCAGTACTTC. Translated: CASSLVRDFFSYEQYF.

A few counts support this clone. The chain recombines TRBV5-1 with TRBJ2-1; a weak D match, TRBD2 (6 bases). The CDR3 length is 14 residues. Germline values: CDR1 SGHRS, CDR2 YFSETQ. V was pared by 5 bases and J by 3 bases, with 12 bases between. The CDR3 spells CASSTAGNYNEQFF. The CDR3, as DNA: TGCGCCAGCAGTACTGCGGGGAACTACAATGAGCAGTTCTTC.

V usage is TRBV7-7 and J usage is TRBJ2-2; weak D call: TRBD2 (6 bases). CDR1 and CDR2 from the germline V gene are SSHAT and FNYEAQ (reference sequence). V was pared by 1 base and J by 3 bases, with 12 bases between. The CDR3 is made up of 16 amino acids. CDR3 residues: CASSLGRTIHTGELFF. Here the CDR3 DNA reads TGTGCCAGCAGCTTAGGCAGGACTATACACACCGGGGAGCTGTTTTTT.

In this sample, this clone turned up once. The rearrangement uses TRBV7-9 and TRBJ2-1, with D hard to call. V lost 1 base and J lost 2, with 9 bases in between. The CDR3 has 15 amino acids. Germline lookup yields CDR1 SEHNR and CDR2 FQNEAQ (reference sequence). The CDR3: CASSLGGETYNEQFF. The CDR3, as DNA: TGTGCCAGCAGCTTAGGGGGTGAAACCTACAATGAGCAGTTCTTC.

The chain combines TRBV11-2 with TRBJ2-1, with 10 positions matching TRBD2. Germline lookup yields CDR1 SGHAT and CDR2 FQNNGV. V dropped 4 bases and J dropped 4; count of bases not matched to a gene: 4. The CDR3 totals 15 residues. The DNA of the CDR3 is TGTGCCAGCAGCTCTCTAGCGGGGGAGTACAATGAGCAGTTCTTC. Translating it yields CASSSLAGEYNEQFF.

This chain links TRBV3-1 (or the pseudogene TRBV3-2) with TRBJ2-2; 9 nucleotides align to TRBD2. The CDR3 totals 15 residues. Germline trimming cut 4 bases from V and 4 bases from J; bases unmatched to any gene: 4. CDR1 is LGHDT and CDR2 is YNNKEL in the germline V gene (reference sequence). CDR3 sequence (DNA): TGTGCCAGCAGCCGAAATAGCGGGGGCACCGGGGAGCTGTTTTTT. As protein: CASSRNSGGTGELFF.

This clone was seen a few times. V is TRBV10-1 and J is TRBJ2-3, with TRBD2 matching over 7 bases. CDR1 and CDR2 (germline): WNHNN, SYGVQD (reference sequence). CDR3 length: 14 residues. J gave up 2 bases and V 7 bases, and 6 bases lay outside the gene matches. The CDR3 reads CASKPGGPTDTQYF. CDR3 coding DNA: TGCGCCAGCAAACCGGGGGGTCCCACAGATACGCAGTATTTT.

This chain links TRBV2 with TRBJ2-3, with a possible D match to TRBD2 (5 bases). V dropped 6 bases and J dropped 3 bases, with 10 bases sitting between them. Germline CDR1 SNHLY, CDR2 FYNNEI. This CDR3 has 13 amino acids. The CDR3 coding sequence is TGTGCCAGCAGAGACTACGGAACAGATACGCAGTATTTT. This gives the protein CASRDYGTDTQYF.

This chain connects TRBV14 to TRBJ2-5; tentative D call: TRBD2 (6 bases). Germline CDR1 SGHDN, CDR2 FVKESK. The CDR3 length is 14 residues. Trimming cost V 4 bases and J 7 bases, with 16 bases left between them. Here the CDR3 DNA reads TGTGCCAGCAGCCCGACAGTAGCCGGGGGGACCCAGTACTTC. Protein product: CASSPTVAGGTQYF.

The CDR3 sequence is CASSSGNLALSYNEQFF. CDR3 bases: TGTGCCAGCAGCTCAGGTAATCTAGCGCTATCCTACAATGAGCAGTTCTTC. This chain connects TRBV7-8 to TRBJ2-1; a possible D gene is TRBD2 (6 bases). CDR1 SGHVS and CDR2 FQNEAQ come from the germline V gene. The CDR3 totals 17 residues. The V end was cut by 4 bases, the J end by 1 base, with 17 bases between.

The gene calls are TRBV10-3 and TRBJ1-4, with D tentatively TRBD1 (5 bases). V lost 2 bases, J lost 8 bases, and 15 bases lay in between. CDR1 and CDR2 from the germline V gene are ENHRY and SYGVKD. This CDR3 has 15 residues. This chain's CDR3 is CAISEPSRGREKLFF. The CDR3, as DNA: TGTGCCATCAGTGAGCCGTCAAGGGGAAGGGAAAAACTGTTTTTT.

Only a few counts were recorded for this clone. This chain uses TRBV3-1 (or the pseudogene TRBV3-2) with TRBJ1-5, with 7 bases aligning to TRBD1. The trim removed 6 bases at V and 4 bases at J, leaving 3 bases unmatched. Germline CDR1 is LGHDT and CDR2 is YNNKEL (reference sequence). This CDR3 region has 13 residues. The CDR3 DNA sequence: TGTGCCAGCAGTCGGACAGGTAATCAGCCCCAGCATTTT. It specifies CASSRTGNQPQHF.

V gene TRBV7-7 combines with J gene TRBJ2-5; D might be TRBD2 (5 bases). The V and J ends lost 1 base and 4 bases respectively, with 13 bases between them. From germline, CDR1 is SSHAT and CDR2 FNYEAQ (reference sequence). CDR3 length: 15 amino acids. The CDR3 region is CASSLVASRGETQYF. The CDR3 bases are TGTGCCAGCAGCTTAGTGGCTAGTCGGGGAGAGACCCAGTACTTC.

The J gene is TRBJ2-1, the V gene TRBV6-2 or TRBV6-3; no reliable D call. Germline V lookup: CDR1 MNHEY, CDR2 SVGEGT. V was clipped by 2 bases and J by 6 bases, with 5 bases between them. The CDR3 consists of 12 residues. CDR3 coding DNA: TGTGCCAGCAGTTACCGTAGCAATGAGCAGTTCTTC. Protein sequence: CASSYRSNEQFF.

This clone has only a few counts. The genes are TRBV27 and TRBJ2-5; weak D call: TRBD1 (6 bases). Trimming shortened V by 5 bases and J by 5 bases, and 12 bases separated the two germline ends. The V gene's germline CDR1 is MNHEY and CDR2 SMNVEV (reference sequence). The CDR3 has 13 amino acids. CDR3 sequence: CASSPRGRETQYF. In nucleotides, the CDR3 is TGTGCCAGCAGTCCCAGGGGTCGGGAGACCCAGTACTTC.

This chain connects TRBV19 to TRBJ1-5, with D hard to call. The CDR3 is 13 residues long. Trimming left V 3 bases short and J 6 bases short, with 9 bases between. Looked up from germline, CDR1 is LNHDA and CDR2 is SQIVND (reference sequence). CDR3 sequence (DNA): TGTGCCAGTAGTATTCAAGGGTCTCAGCCCCAGCATTTT. This encodes CASSIQGSQPQHF.